The T cell receptor (beta chain) under discussion was sequenced for a study of T cell responses to AZD1222 COVID-19 vaccine (dated by TCRdb to the early 2020s). Broadly, across the study: Because spike-specific TCR depth and breadth did not differ between the two schedules, AZD1222 recipients who got a second dose at roughly 4 weeks were pooled with those who got a second dose at roughly 12 weeks. Enrollment into the trials was organized by age into subgroups of 18-55, 56-69 and 70-plus years, and those subgroups contained roughly 150, 30 and 60 TCR-sequenced participants, respectively. TCR sequencing covered 233 trial participants: roughly 200 given two doses of AZD1222 and 26 given two doses of MenACWY control vaccine.

Comment on this clone: Its target antigen remains unknown. No per-base quality is available; no much larger clone lies one base away.

Reading the label with the study, this specimen's time point is: baseline before first vaccination. The vaccinee samples were drawn from two UK trials, COV001 and COV002, one of which was a single-blind randomized controlled phase 2/3 trial testing AZD1222 (ChAdOx1 nCoV-19) in healthy adults. For TCRbeta chain sequencing, PBMC samples were collected from trial participants at day 0 and at day 28 after the second dose. Here is what the overall study found, with its caveats: After two AZD1222 doses, spike-specific TCR breadth and depth were significantly higher than at day 0 and than in MenACWY recipients. Epitopes outside the regions mutated in the B.1.351 and B.1.1.7 variants were reportedly recognized by nearly half of the unique spike-specific TCRs. In the small 56-69-year group, the increase in depth fell short of significance, most likely because of low power. Participants were mostly white British, with more females than males. The authors suggested clonal diversity may have been underestimated. Conclusions about previously exposed vaccinees are limited, since just 6 or 7 AZD1222 recipients were seropositive for SARS-CoV-2 at baseline. Vaccine-associated CD4 TCRs spanned the whole spike protein, with dominant responses in regions 160-218 and 743-854. Because no day 14 peak-response samples were available, the repertoires could be characterized only after the peak T cell response.

The CDR3 regions of human TCRbeta chains were analyzed by immunosequencing. The paper's processing steps were these. TCRs in the repertoires were matched against a reference library of SARS-CoV-2-specific TCRs that had been generated with the MIRA antigen-specificity platform. Breadth was defined as the fraction of unique TCRs that were SARS-CoV-2-associated, and depth was defined as the fraction of total T cells that were SARS-CoV-2-associated. Each spike-specific TCR was assigned to its reactive spike region and to a CD4 or CD8 class using the MIRA data. Log10-transformed breadth and depth values were compared by one-way ANOVA with Sidak's multiple comparisons tests. Drawn from immuneACCESS, this table holds only the in-frame rearrangements with V and J called that TCRdb kept. Clones are partly lost; checked studies trace under half to an unresolved V gene and leave the rest unexplained. V and J calls and clone size are copied from that table; D and trimming were computed from the DNA. The sample table lists approximately 150,000 clones, roughly 92% of them with a count of one. The top ten hold more than 1.5% of the sample.

The sample consisted of peripheral blood, taken on day 0 of AZD1222 vaccination. This clonotype was sampled from an adult in good health.

The DNA sequence reads TGTGCCAGCAGTCCAGGGGGCTCTGGAAACACCATATATTTT. The resulting protein is CASSPGGSGNTIYF. The chain uses TRBV7-9 and TRBJ1-3; a stretch of 7 junction bases matches TRBD1. V is cut back by 6 bases and J by 0 bases, with 2 bases in the junction unmatched. CDR1 and CDR2 are drawn from the germline V gene (reference sequence): SEHNR, FQNEAQ. The CDR3, from cysteine to phenylalanine, totals 14 residues. Only the CDR3 portion is preserved as DNA: 42 bases, with reading frame beginning at the first base.